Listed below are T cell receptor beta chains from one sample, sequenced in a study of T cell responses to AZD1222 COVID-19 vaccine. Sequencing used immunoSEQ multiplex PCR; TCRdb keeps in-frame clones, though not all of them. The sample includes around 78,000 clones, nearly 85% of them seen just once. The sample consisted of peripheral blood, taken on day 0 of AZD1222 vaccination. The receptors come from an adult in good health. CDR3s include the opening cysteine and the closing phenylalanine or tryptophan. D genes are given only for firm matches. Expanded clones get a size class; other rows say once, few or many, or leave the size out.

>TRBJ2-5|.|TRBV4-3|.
CASSQDQGETQYF
TGCGCCAGCAGCCAGGACCAGGGGGAGACCCAGTACTTC
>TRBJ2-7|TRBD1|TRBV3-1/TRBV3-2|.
CASSQVRGDRQYF
TGTGCCAGCAGCCAAGTTAGAGGGGACAGACAGTACTTC
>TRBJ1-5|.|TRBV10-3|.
CAISDSNQPQHF
TGTGCCATCAGTGATAGCAATCAGCCCCAGCATTTT
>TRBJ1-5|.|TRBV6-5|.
CAKRSTGYSNQPQHF
TGTGCCAAACGAAGTACCGGGTATAGCAATCAGCCCCAGCATTTT
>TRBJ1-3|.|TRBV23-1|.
CASSQSRRDPGNTIYF
TGCGCCAGCAGTCAATCCCGCAGGGACCCTGGAAACACCATATATTTT
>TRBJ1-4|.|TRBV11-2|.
CASSSLGGEKLFF
TGTGCCAGCAGCTCCCTGGGGGGTGAAAAACTGTTTTTT
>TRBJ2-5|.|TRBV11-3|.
CASSLPTLQETQYF
TGTGCCAGCAGCCTCCCGACATTGCAAGAGACCCAGTACTTC
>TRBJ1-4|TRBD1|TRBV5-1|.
CASSLSGQGTEKLFF
TGCGCCAGCAGCTTGTCCGGACAGGGGACTGAAAAACTGTTTTTT
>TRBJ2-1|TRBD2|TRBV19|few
CASSKSGTSGREAYNEQFF
TGTGCCAGTAGTAAATCCGGGACTAGCGGGAGGGAAGCCTACAATGAGCAGTTCTTC
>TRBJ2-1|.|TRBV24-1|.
CATSGGVASYNEQFF
TGTGCCACCAGTGGTGGAGTAGCCTCCTACAATGAGCAGTTCTTC
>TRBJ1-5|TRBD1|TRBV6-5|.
CASSYGQAGVQPQHF
TGTGCCAGCAGTTACGGACAGGCCGGGGTTCAGCCCCAGCATTTT
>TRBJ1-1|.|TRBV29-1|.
CSVGRGGSTEAFF
TGCAGCGTTGGCCGAGGAGGGAGCACTGAAGCTTTCTTT
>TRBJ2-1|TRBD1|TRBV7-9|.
CASSLDRGLFEQFF
TGTGCCAGCAGCTTAGACAGGGGGCTATTTGAGCAGTTCTTC
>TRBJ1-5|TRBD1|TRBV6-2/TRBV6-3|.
CASSYSPGQGARGNQPQHF
TGTGCCAGCAGTTACTCACCGGGACAGGGGGCGAGGGGCAATCAGCCCCAGCATTTT
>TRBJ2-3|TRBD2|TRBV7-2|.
CASTYTSGRAGTDTQYF
TGTGCCAGCACCTATACTAGCGGGAGGGCCGGCACAGATACGCAGTATTTT
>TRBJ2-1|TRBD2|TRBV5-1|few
CASSSRPGTSDVNEQFF
TGCGCCAGCAGCTCCCGGCCGGGCACTAGCGACGTCAATGAGCAGTTCTTC
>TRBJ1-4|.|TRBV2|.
CASSVIRVGAGELFF
TGTGCCAGCAGCGTGATCCGAGTGGGCGCGGGGGAACTGTTTTTT
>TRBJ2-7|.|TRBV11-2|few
CASSRSGSYEQYF
TGTGCCAGCAGCCGTAGCGGCTCCTACGAGCAGTACTTC
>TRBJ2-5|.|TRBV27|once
CASSPSPGGQEYF
TGTGCCAGCTCCCCTTCCCCCGGGGGGCAGGAGTACTTC
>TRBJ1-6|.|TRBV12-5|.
CASGERGRDSPLHF
TGTGCTAGTGGGGAGCGCGGTAGGGATTCACCCCTCCACTTT
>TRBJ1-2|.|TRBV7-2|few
CASSSPGGAWGYTF
TGTGCCAGCAGCTCCCCGGGGGGCGCCTGGGGCTACACCTTC
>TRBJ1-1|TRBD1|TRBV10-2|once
CASSESTGTAEGPEAFF
TGCGCCAGCAGTGAGTCGACAGGGACAGCTGAGGGCCCTGAAGCTTTCTTT
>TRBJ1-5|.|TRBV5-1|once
CASSLAPGHSNQPQHF
TGCGCCAGCAGCTTGGCCCCAGGCCATAGCAATCAGCCCCAGCATTTT
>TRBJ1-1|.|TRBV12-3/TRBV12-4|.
CASSLQGSTEAFF
TGTGCCAGCAGTTTGCAGGGGAGCACTGAAGCTTTCTTT
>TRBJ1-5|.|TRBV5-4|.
CASREPRELNSNQPQHF
TGTGCCAGCAGGGAGCCCCGGGAACTAAATAGCAATCAGCCCCAGCATTTT
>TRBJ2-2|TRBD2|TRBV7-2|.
CASSFRLAGDIGELFF
TGTGCCAGCAGCTTTAGACTAGCGGGAGATATCGGGGAGCTGTTTTTT
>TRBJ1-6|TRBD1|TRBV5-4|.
CASSLRQGQGSPLHF
TGTGCCAGCAGCTTGAGACAGGGGCAAGGTTCACCCCTCCACTTT
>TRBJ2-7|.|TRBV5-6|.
CASSPGARGLREQYF
TGTGCCAGCAGCCCGGGGGCCAGGGGACTACGGGAGCAGTACTTC
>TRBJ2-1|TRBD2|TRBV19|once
CASSIRDYDSSYNEQFF
TGTGCCAGTAGTATCCGGGACTACGATAGCTCCTACAATGAGCAGTTCTTC
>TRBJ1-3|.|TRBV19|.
CASSIPRDGNTIYF
TGTGCCAGTAGTATCCCCAGGGATGGAAACACCATATATTTT
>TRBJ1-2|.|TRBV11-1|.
CASSLGPSGYTF
TGTGCCAGCAGCTTAGGACCATCCGGCTACACCTTC
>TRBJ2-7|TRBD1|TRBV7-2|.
CASLRDRGSYEQYF
TGTGCCAGCCTCCGGGACAGGGGGTCCTACGAGCAGTACTTC
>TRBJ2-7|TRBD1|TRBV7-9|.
CASSFVTGSYEQYF
TGTGCCAGCAGCTTCGTGACAGGGTCCTACGAGCAGTACTTC
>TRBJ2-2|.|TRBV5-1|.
CASRTLGDTGELFF
TGCGCCAGCAGAACTCTCGGGGACACCGGGGAGCTGTTTTTT
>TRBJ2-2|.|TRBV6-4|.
CASSEGNHQVGELFF
TGTGCCAGCAGTGAAGGGAACCATCAAGTCGGGGAGCTGTTTTTT
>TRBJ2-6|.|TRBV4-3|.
CASSQDAPSGANVLTF
TGCGCCAGCAGCCAAGATGCCCCCTCTGGGGCCAACGTCCTGACTTTC
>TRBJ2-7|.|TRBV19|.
CASTSHVGLASEQYF
TGTGCCAGTACCTCCCACGTGGGGCTAGCGAGCGAGCAGTACTTC
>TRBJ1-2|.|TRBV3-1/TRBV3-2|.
CASSREGPRDGYTF
TGTGCCAGCAGCAGGGAGGGGCCCCGGGATGGCTACACCTTC
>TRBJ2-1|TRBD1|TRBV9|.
CASSANLPTGTVNEQFF
TGTGCCAGCAGCGCCAACCTTCCGACAGGGACCGTAAATGAGCAGTTCTTC
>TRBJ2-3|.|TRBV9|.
CASSVGPMADTQYF
TGTGCCAGCAGCGTGGGCCCTATGGCAGATACGCAGTATTTT
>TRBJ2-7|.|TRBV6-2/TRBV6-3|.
CASSYSTNSYEQYF
TGTGCCAGCAGTTACTCGACTAACTCCTACGAGCAGTACTTC
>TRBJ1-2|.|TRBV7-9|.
CASSSHLLANYGYTF
TGTGCCAGCAGCTCTCATCTCCTAGCTAACTATGGCTACACCTTC
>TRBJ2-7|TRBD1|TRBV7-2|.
CASSPDRGAYEQYF
TGTGCCAGCAGCCCCGACAGGGGGGCCTACGAGCAGTACTTC
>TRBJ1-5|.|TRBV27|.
CASSPGAGNQPQHF
TGTGCCAGCAGCCCAGGGGCGGGCAATCAGCCCCAGCATTTT
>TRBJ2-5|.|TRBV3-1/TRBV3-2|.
CASSHIITGTETQYF
TGTGCCAGCAGCCACATAATCACCGGGACTGAGACCCAGTACTTC